One sample yielded the 24 T cell receptor beta chains listed below, sequenced in a study of post-analysis software for immune sequencing data. Study outcomes and limitations: When patients were compared with controls, 4 or 5 TRBV segments were more frequent, TRBV5-6, TRBV5-1 and TRBV20-1 among them.

No cognate antigen is known for these TCRs. Prepared TCR beta cDNA libraries contained unique molecular identifiers. TCRdb reanalysed the PCR reads using MiXCR and keeps one entry per CDR3 protein. The sample includes about 820,000 distinct CDR3 sequences, 53% of them seen just once. The sample comprised blood. The receptor source for this set is a girl aged 10 to 17 with multiple sclerosis.

CDR3 DNA: TGTGCCAGCAGCCCGGGCGGCCTAGCCAAAAACATTCAGTACTTC. Protein: CASSPGGLAKNIQYF. V gene TRBV7-9 combines with J gene TRBJ2-4; no reliable D call. V lost 5 bases and J 0 bases, leaving 11 bases between the germline ends. Germline V gene sequence: CDR1 SEHNR, CDR2 FQNEAQ (reference sequence). The length of the CDR3 is 15 residues. Combining the CDR3 with reference TRBV7-9 and TRBJ2-4 gives the whole variable domain DTGVSQNPRHKITKRGQNVTFRCDPISEHNRLYWYRQTLGQGPEFLTYFQNEAQLEKSRLLSDRFSAERPKGSFSTLEIQRTEQGDSAMYLCASSPGGLAKNIQYFGAGTRLSVL.

In DNA form, the CDR3 reads TGTGCCAGCAGCTTAGTTCCCCCGGGACCGTACAATGAGCAGTTCTTC. Protein product: CASSLVPPGPYNEQFF. The V gene is TRBV7-9, the J gene TRBJ2-1; D tentatively reads TRBD1 or TRBD2 (5 bases each). Germline-derived CDR1 and CDR2 are SEHNR and FQNEAQ (reference sequence). Between the trimmed V and J ends, which lost 1 base and 4 bases, there was a span of 14 bases. This CDR3 contains 16 residues.

This clonotype appeared many times. CDR3 residues: CSADRDTYEQYF. CDR3 in DNA: TGCAGTGCTGACAGGGACACCTACGAGCAGTACTTC. The chain combines TRBV20-1 with TRBJ2-7; 7 positions match TRBD1. V shed 5 bases and J 2 bases; nucleotides not matched to a gene: 3. The CDR3 spans 12 residues. Germline CDR1 reads DFQATT; CDR2 reads SNEGSKA (reference sequence).

The chain uses TRBV12-3 or TRBV12-4 and TRBJ1-1; 7 bases fit TRBD1. With V trimmed by 5 bases and J by 1 base, 13 bases remained unmatched. The length of the CDR3 is 17 residues. CDR3 in amino acids: CASSPNRGQAGNTEAFF. The CDR3 nucleotides read TGTGCCAGCAGTCCCAACAGGGGTCAGGCGGGGAACACTGAAGCTTTCTTT.

The V gene is TRBV15, the J gene TRBJ1-2; 9 nucleotides match TRBD1. The CDR3 has 14 amino acids. Trimming removed 3 bases from V and 8 bases from J; junction bases left unmatched: 7. In germline, CDR1 is LNHNV, CDR2 YYDKDF (reference sequence). Written as DNA, the CDR3 is TGTGCCACCAGCAGGGCTAGGACAGGGGACGGCTACACCTTC. This sequence encodes CATSRARTGDGYTF.

The V and J genes are TRBV12-5 and TRBJ1-5; 8 bases match TRBD1. The germline CDR1 and CDR2 sequences are LGHNT and FRNRAP. The CDR3 extends over 15 amino acids. Trimming took 6 bases from V and 2 from J; bases not matched to a gene: 6. The CDR3 spells CASGPQGDGNQPQHF. CDR3 in DNA: TGTGCTAGTGGGCCACAGGGGGACGGCAATCAGCCCCAGCATTTT.

CDR3 region: CASSYSNSWDGYTF. The CDR3 DNA reads as TGTGCCAGCAGTTACTCTAACTCGTGGGATGGCTACACCTTC. The chain has TRBV6-5 and TRBJ1-2; the D is unclear. The V end was cut by 0 bases, the J end by 6 bases, with 11 bases between. The CDR3 contains 14 residues. Looked up from germline, CDR1 is MNHEY and CDR2 is SVGAGI.

The V call is TRBV6-5, the J call TRBJ1-2; D unclear. This CDR3 has 12 amino acids. V dropped 6 bases and J dropped 7 bases, with 12 bases sitting between them. Looked up from germline, CDR1 is MNHEY and CDR2 is SVGAGI. The CDR3 spells CASSHWAAGYTF. The CDR3 nucleotides are TGTGCCAGCAGCCATTGGGCGGCTGGCTACACCTTC.

This clonotype was detected only a few times. The chain couples TRBV7-9 to TRBJ2-4; 12 positions agree with TRBD2. CDR1 SEHNR and CDR2 FQNEAQ come from the germline V gene (reference sequence). V trimming: 4 bases; J trimming: 7 bases; junction bases outside the gene matches: 5. The CDR3 runs 15 residues. CDR3 region: CASSYSSGGGNIQYF. CDR3 sequence (DNA): TGTGCCAGCAGCTACTCTAGCGGGGGGGGCAACATTCAGTACTTC.

The CDR3 spells CASSPRGSDTQYF. The CDR3 DNA follows: TGTGCCAGCAGCCCCCGGGGCTCAGATACGCAGTATTTT. The rearrangement links TRBV7-3 to TRBJ2-3; TRBD1 or TRBD2 may be the D gene (5 bases each). The CDR3 is 13 amino acids. In germline, CDR1 is SGHTA, CDR2 FQGTGA. Trimming removed 5 bases from V and 4 bases from J, with 10 bases in between.

The chain is built from TRBV7-2 and TRBJ2-7; TRBD2 agrees at 11 bases. Germline assignment: CDR1 SGHTA and CDR2 FQGNSA. The CDR3 sequence is 16 residues long. The trim removed 2 bases at V and 3 bases at J, leaving 6 bases unmatched. This chain's CDR3 is CASSLILAGGVYEQYF. The CDR3 DNA is TGTGCCAGCAGCTTAATTCTAGCGGGGGGTGTCTACGAGCAGTACTTC. Full variable domain (remainder filled in from reference TRBV7-2 and TRBJ2-7): GAGVSQSPSNKVTEKGKDVELRCDPISGHTALYWYRQSLGQGLEFLIYFQGNSAPDKSGLPSDRFSAERTGGSVSTLTIQRTQQEDSAVYLCASSLILAGGVYEQYFGPGTRLTVT.

This clonotype has a handful of counts. The chain is built from TRBV11-2 and TRBJ2-5, with unresolved D. Per germline, CDR1 SGHAT and CDR2 FQNNGV. CDR3 length equals 13 residues. V dropped 1 base and J dropped 5 bases, with 8 bases sitting between them. CDR3 nucleotide sequence: TGTGCCAGCAGCTTAGGTTCTTCCGAGACCCAGTACTTC. Translated: CASSLGSSETQYF.

The chain combines TRBV20-1 with TRBJ2-7; 9 bases line up with TRBD2. CDR1 is DFQATT, CDR2 SNEGSKA, per germline (reference sequence). The CDR3 contains 16 residues. The V and J ends lost 2 bases and 1 base, in that order; junction bases with no gene match: 9. CDR3 in DNA: TGCAGTGCTAGATGGGCCCCTAGCGGGGATTCCTACGAGCAGTACTTC. Amino acids: CSARWAPSGDSYEQYF.

This clonotype has just a few counts. V usage is TRBV18 and J usage is TRBJ2-5; possibly TRBD1 for D (6 bases). The J call is doubtful: the DNA matches TRBJ2-7 better. The length of the CDR3 is 15 residues. Germline CDR1 and CDR2: KGHSH and LQKENI. CDR3 amino acids: CASSPLQGFSYEQYF. Here the CDR3 DNA reads TGTGCCAGCTCACCGCTTCAGGGGTTCTCCTACGAGCAGTACTTC.

This clonotype was observed a handful of times. The chain is built from TRBV20-1 and TRBJ2-5, with D tentatively TRBD2 (6 bases). The CDR3 contains 13 residues. Trimming left V 6 bases short and J 4 bases short, with 15 bases between. Germline V gene lookup returns CDR1 DFQATT and CDR2 SNEGSKA (reference sequence). CDR3 loop: CSAHTGVGETQYF. In DNA form, the CDR3 reads TGCAGTGCCCATACGGGGGTTGGAGAGACCCAGTACTTC.

This clonotype was seen just once. V gene TRBV29-1 combines with J gene TRBJ1-2; 10 bases line up with TRBD1. Germline V gene data show CDR1 as SQVTM and CDR2 as ANQGSEA. The CDR3 is 14 residues long. V shed 2 bases and J 4 bases; nucleotides not matched to a gene: 4. In DNA form, the CDR3 reads TGCAGCGTTGAAAAGGACAGGGGGTTCTATGGCTACACCTTC. Protein product: CSVEKDRGFYGYTF.

The chain employs TRBV7-2 and TRBJ1-5; 8 bases are a match to TRBD1. The CDR3 totals 15 residues. Germline values: CDR1 SGHTA, CDR2 FQGNSA. V lost 2 bases and J lost 5; bases outside the gene matches: 5. CDR3 DNA sequence: TGTGCCAGCAGCTTATTCGGACAGGGCTATCAGCCCCAGCATTTT. It encodes CASSLFGQGYQPQHF.

The chain employs TRBV12-3 or TRBV12-4 and TRBJ2-5; 10 bases are a match to TRBD2. The CDR3 contains 15 residues. J lost 2 bases, V lost 6 bases, and 6 bases had no gene match. The CDR3 DNA sequence: TGTGCCAGCAGACGGGGACTAGCGAGACAAGAGACCCAGTACTTC. Translating gives CASRRGLARQETQYF.

This CDR3 is CASSLRGGGPETQYF. In DNA form, the CDR3 reads TGTGCCAGCAGCCTACGAGGGGGGGGCCCAGAGACCCAGTACTTC. V gene TRBV7-6 combines with J gene TRBJ2-5; a weak D match, TRBD2 (7 bases). The germline CDR1 and CDR2 sequences are SGHVS and FNYEAQ. The germline V and J ends were trimmed by 5 bases and 4 bases, with 17 bases remaining between them. The CDR3 spans 15 residues.

This clonotype was seen once. The rearrangement uses TRBV7-6 and TRBJ2-1; no clear D gene. V was clipped by 0 bases and J by 6 bases, with 9 bases between them. This CDR3 is 14 amino acids long. The germline CDR1 and CDR2 sequences are SGHVS and FNYEAQ. CDR3 protein: CASSLATQGNEQFF. In nucleotides, the CDR3 is TGTGCCAGCAGCTTAGCTACCCAAGGCAATGAGCAGTTCTTC.

This chain links TRBV2 with TRBJ2-1; unclear D gene. V dropped 6 bases and J dropped 6 bases, with 3 bases sitting between them. The CDR3 is made up of 10 amino acids. The germline gives CDR1 SNHLY, CDR2 FYNNEI. The CDR3 DNA sequence: TGTGCCAGCAGGGCCAATGAGCAGTTCTTC. This sequence encodes CASRANEQFF.

The V gene is TRBV14, the J gene TRBJ1-2, with D maybe TRBD1 (5 bases). Per the germline V gene, CDR1 is SGHDN and CDR2 is FVKESK. Trimming pared 4 bases from V and 8 bases from J, leaving 17 bases between. CDR3 size: 14 residues. In nucleotides, the CDR3 is TGTGCCAGCAGCCCGGGGACTACCAGACGGGGCTACACCTTC. The encoded protein is CASSPGTTRRGYTF.

Of note for this clonotype: The junction shows a germline mismatch at one end, possibly a read error. CDR3 sequence: CSLGDSYDYTF. The CDR3 nucleotides read TGCAGCTTGGGGGACTCTTATGACTACACCTTC. The genes are TRBV29-1 and TRBJ1-2, with TRBD1 as a possible D gene (5 bases). CDR3 length equals 11 residues. Germline CDR1 is SQVTM and CDR2 is ANQGSEA.

This clonotype turned up a few times. The chain carries TRBV6-5 and TRBJ2-7; 9 bases fit TRBD1. V shed 4 bases, J shed 5 bases, and the junction held 15 bases outside the gene matches. Germline lookup yields CDR1 MNHEY and CDR2 SVGAGI. This CDR3 has 17 residues. The chain's CDR3 is CASSSQTGTGRGDEQYF. The CDR3 region has the DNA TGTGCCAGCAGTTCCCAAACCGGGACAGGGAGGGGCGACGAGCAGTACTTC.